The present T cell receptor (beta chain) was sequenced within a study of beta chain features in type 1 diabetes. Study-wide results and limits: Patients showed naive, central memory and Treg TCRB repertoires that appeared more similar than those of healthy donors. In all four CD4+ subsets, TCRB CDR3 length was significantly, moderately reduced in type 1 diabetes.

This CDR3 is built from 13 residues. Germline lookup yields CDR1 MNHEY and CDR2 SVGAGI. Trimming removed 10 bases at V and 4 bases at J, with 13 bases between. The isolated RNA, all of it, was reverse transcribed, so expressed TCRB transcripts were what got sequenced. Assay: immunoSEQ multiplex PCR; the TCRdb copy retains only in-frame clones and omits some. The sample has under 450,000 clones, 14% seen once. This clone turned up a few times. Antigen: not known. The V gene is TRBV6-5, the J gene TRBJ1-4; no definite D call. The TCR originated in a man aged 25 to 40 in good health. The source material was naive CD4+ T cells from blood. This chain's CDR3 is CATKKVHNEKLFF. The CDR3 DNA follows: TGTGCCACCAAAAAGGTCCATAATGAAAAACTGTTTTTT.